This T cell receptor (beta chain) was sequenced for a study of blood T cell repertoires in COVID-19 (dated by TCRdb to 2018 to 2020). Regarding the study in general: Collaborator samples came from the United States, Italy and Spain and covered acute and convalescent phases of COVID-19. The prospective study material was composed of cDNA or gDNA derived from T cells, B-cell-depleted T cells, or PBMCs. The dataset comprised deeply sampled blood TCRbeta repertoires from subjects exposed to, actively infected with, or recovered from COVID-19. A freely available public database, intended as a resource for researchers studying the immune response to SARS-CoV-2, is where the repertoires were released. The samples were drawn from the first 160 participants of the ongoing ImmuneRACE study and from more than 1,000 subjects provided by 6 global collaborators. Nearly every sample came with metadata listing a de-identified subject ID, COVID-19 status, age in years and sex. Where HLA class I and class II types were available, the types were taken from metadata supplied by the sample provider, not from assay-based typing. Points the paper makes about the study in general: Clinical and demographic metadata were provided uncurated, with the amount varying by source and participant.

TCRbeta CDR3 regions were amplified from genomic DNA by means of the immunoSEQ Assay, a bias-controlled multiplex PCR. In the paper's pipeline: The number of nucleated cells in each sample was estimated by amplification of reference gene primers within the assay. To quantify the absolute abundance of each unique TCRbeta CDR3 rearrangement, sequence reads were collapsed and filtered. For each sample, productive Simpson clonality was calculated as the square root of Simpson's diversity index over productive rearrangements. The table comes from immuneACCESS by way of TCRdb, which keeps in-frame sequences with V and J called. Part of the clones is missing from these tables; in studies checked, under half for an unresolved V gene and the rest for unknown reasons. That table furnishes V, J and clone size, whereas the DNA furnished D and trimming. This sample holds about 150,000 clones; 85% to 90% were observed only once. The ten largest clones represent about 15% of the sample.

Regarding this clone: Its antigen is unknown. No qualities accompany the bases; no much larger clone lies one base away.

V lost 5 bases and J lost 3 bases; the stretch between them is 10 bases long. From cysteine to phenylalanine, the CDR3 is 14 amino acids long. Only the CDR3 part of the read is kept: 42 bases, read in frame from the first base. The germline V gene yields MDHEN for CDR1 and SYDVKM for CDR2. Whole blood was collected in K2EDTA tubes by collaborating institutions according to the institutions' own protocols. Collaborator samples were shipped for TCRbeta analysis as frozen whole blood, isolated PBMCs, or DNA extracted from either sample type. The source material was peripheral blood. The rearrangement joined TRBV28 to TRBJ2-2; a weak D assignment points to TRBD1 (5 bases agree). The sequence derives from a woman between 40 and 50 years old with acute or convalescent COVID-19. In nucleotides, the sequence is TGTGCCAGCAGTCTTGCAGGGTACACCGGGGAGCTGTTTTTT. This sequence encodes CASSLAGYTGELFF.